The next 23 T cell receptor beta chains were all read from a single sample in a study of shared clonotypes between healthy human individuals. Profiling relied on immunoSEQ multiplex PCR, and the TCRdb table lists in-frame clones only, not all of them. Seen here are 550,000 to 850,000 clones, roughly two thirds observed once, and the top ten hold about 1.7%. Sequencing was carried out using memory CD4+ T cells sorted from blood. The subset: CD45RA-negative fraction. The receptors come from a woman in her 30s in good health.

The genes are TRBV18 and TRBJ2-1; D possibly corresponds to TRBD1 (6 bases). The V end was cut by 6 bases, the J end by 8 bases, with 17 bases between. CDR1 KGHSH and CDR2 LQKENI come from the germline V gene. This CDR3 has 14 amino acids. The CDR3 sequence: CASSPGWDKDEQFF. CDR3 coding DNA: TGTGCCAGCTCCCCTGGTTGGGACAAGGATGAGCAGTTCTTC. Full variable domain (missing parts from reference TRBV18 and TRBJ2-1): NAGVMQNPRHLVRRRGQEARLRCSPMKGHSHVYWYRQLPEEGLKFMVYLQKENIIDESGMPKERFSAEFPKEGPSILRIQQVVRGDSAAYFCASSPGWDKDEQFFGPGTRLTVL.

The chain uses TRBV7-9 and TRBJ2-7; 7 nucleotides line up with TRBD1. Per the germline V gene, CDR1 is SEHNR and CDR2 is FQNEAQ (reference sequence). This CDR3 comprises 15 residues. V lost 5 bases to trimming and J lost 2 bases; unmatched junction nucleotides: 9. The CDR3 reads CASSRGQIFTYEQYF. The CDR3 DNA sequence: TGTGCCAGCAGCCGGGGACAGATCTTTACCTACGAGCAGTACTTC.

The rearrangement links TRBV7-2 to TRBJ2-1; unclear D gene. The germline V and J ends were trimmed by 3 bases and 5 bases, with 8 bases remaining between them. CDR1 is SGHTA, CDR2 FQGNSA, per germline. This CDR3 has 13 amino acids. The CDR3 protein is CASSFQQHNEQFF. CDR3 nucleotide sequence: TGTGCCAGCAGCTTTCAACAGCACAATGAGCAGTTCTTC.

This chain joins TRBV7-7 and TRBJ2-1, with 9 bases aligning to TRBD2. This CDR3 has 18 amino acids. Per germline, CDR1 SSHAT and CDR2 FNYEAQ (reference sequence). The V gene end was trimmed by 0 bases and the J gene end by 0 bases; junction bases not matched to a gene: 6. This CDR3 is CASSLARAGGSSYNEQFF. The CDR3 DNA follows: TGTGCCAGCAGCTTAGCGCGGGCGGGAGGGAGCTCCTACAATGAGCAGTTCTTC.

This clone came up a few times. The chain employs TRBV7-2 and TRBJ1-5; tentative D call: TRBD1 (5 bases). Germline V gene lookup returns CDR1 SGHTA and CDR2 FQGNSA. Between the trimmed V and J ends, which lost 5 bases and 8 bases, there was a span of 16 bases. There are 14 residues in the CDR3. DNA for the CDR3: TGTGCCAGCAGCCCAGACAGTGGCGGGGAGCCCCAGCATTTT. Protein product: CASSPDSGGEPQHF. The variable domain in full, with the rest retrieved from reference TRBV7-2 and TRBJ1-5, is GAGVSQSPSNKVTEKGKDVELRCDPISGHTALYWYRQSLGQGLEFLIYFQGNSAPDKSGLPSDRFSAERTGGSVSTLTIQRTQQEDSAVYLCASSPDSGGEPQHFGDGTRLSIL.

This chain joins TRBV2 and TRBJ2-5, with 9 bases that match TRBD2. The CDR3 length is 16 residues. Trimming took 3 bases from V and 1 from J; bases not matched to a gene: 6. CDR1 and CDR2 from the germline V gene are SNHLY and FYNNEI. Here the CDR3 reads CASSELAGPTQETQYF. The CDR3 bases are TGTGCCAGCAGTGAGCTAGCGGGACCTACCCAAGAGACCCAGTACTTC.

This clone was seen a few times. The CDR3 reads CASSLGTGDGYTF. The CDR3 DNA reads TGTGCCAGCAGTTTAGGGACAGGGGACGGCTACACCTTC. V is TRBV28 and J is TRBJ1-2; 10 bases agree with TRBD1. The CDR3 has 13 residues. V was clipped by 2 bases and J by 8 bases; unmatched bases: 2. Germline-derived CDR1 and CDR2 are MDHEN and SYDVKM.

The chain's CDR3 is CASSVQGFGAEAFF. CDR3 nucleotides: TGTGCCAGCAGTGTACAGGGTTTTGGGGCTGAAGCTTTCTTT. This sequence joins TRBV6-6 and TRBJ1-1, with D possibly being TRBD1 (6 bases). Trimming cost V 5 bases and J 6 bases, with 16 bases left between them. Germline assignment: CDR1 MNHNY and CDR2 SVGAGI (reference sequence). The CDR3 is 14 residues long.

This sequence joins TRBV18 and TRBJ2-7; 9 nucleotides agree with TRBD1. The CDR3 runs to 11 residues. The ends lost 8 bases at V and 6 bases at J; junction bases unmatched: 2. CDR1 is KGHSH, CDR2 LQKENI, per germline. As DNA, the CDR3 is TGTGCCAGCGGGACAGGGTTCGAGCAGTACTTC. Amino acids: CASGTGFEQYF.

This clone was picked up a small number of times. Other DNA sequences within the sample encode an identical CDR3. The chain combines TRBV18 with TRBJ1-1, with D uncertain. This CDR3 has 13 residues. The germline gives CDR1 KGHSH, CDR2 LQKENI. Between the trimmed V and J ends, which lost 0 bases and 1 base, there was a span of 3 bases. This CDR3 reads CASSPPANTEAFF. As DNA, the CDR3 is TGTGCCAGCTCACCACCGGCGAACACTGAAGCTTTCTTT.

This clone was seen a few times. Other DNA variants within this sample encode the same CDR3. The V gene is TRBV7-9, the J gene TRBJ2-1; D may be TRBD1 or TRBD2 (6 bases each). Trimming took 5 bases from V and 0 from J, leaving 11 bases between them. The CDR3 is 15 amino acids. CDR1 SEHNR and CDR2 FQNEAQ come from the germline V gene (reference sequence). The CDR3 is CASSRRGSSYNEQFF. For the CDR3, the DNA is TGTGCCAGCAGCCGGAGGGGGAGCTCCTACAATGAGCAGTTCTTC. The whole variable domain, remainder taken from reference TRBV7-9 and TRBJ2-1, is DTGVSQNPRHKITKRGQNVTFRCDPISEHNRLYWYRQTLGQGPEFLTYFQNEAQLEKSRLLSDRFSAERPKGSFSTLEIQRTEQGDSAMYLCASSRRGSSYNEQFFGPGTRLTVL.

V and J are TRBV18 and TRBJ2-7; 10 nucleotides match TRBD1. Germline CDR1 and CDR2: KGHSH and LQKENI. The V and J ends lost 1 base and 1 base, in that order; junction bases with no gene match: 10. The CDR3 length is 18 residues. This chain's CDR3 is CASSPLSTGGELSYEQYF. The CDR3 DNA follows: TGTGCCAGCTCACCACTCTCGACAGGGGGCGAATTATCCTACGAGCAGTACTTC.

This clone was counted only a few times. The chain is built from TRBV1 and TRBJ2-5; TRBD2, the table's D call, was not compared with the DNA. TRBV1 is designated a pseudogene. CDR3 length: 22 amino acids. This CDR3 reads CTSSQGTSGRAWGKETQETQYF. In nucleotides, the CDR3 is TGCACCAGCAGCCAAGGGACTAGCGGGAGGGCCTGGGGGAAAGAGACCCAGGAGACCCAGTACTTC.

The V gene is TRBV15, the J gene TRBJ1-1, with D unclear. Trimming removed 5 bases from V and 1 base from J, with 5 bases in between. This CDR3 is built from 12 residues. CDR1 and CDR2 (germline): LNHNV, YYDKDF (reference sequence). The CDR3 nucleotides read TGTGCCACCAGCCGGGCGAACACTGAAGCTTTCTTT. Translation gives CATSRANTEAFF.

In this sample, this clone turned up a few times. The rearrangement uses TRBV2 and TRBJ2-1; 14 nucleotides match TRBD2. Germline values: CDR1 SNHLY, CDR2 FYNNEI. Germline trimming cut 6 bases from V and 10 bases from J; bases unmatched to any gene: 5. This CDR3 comprises 14 residues. For the CDR3, the DNA is TGTGCCAGCAGCGGGACTAGCGGGAGTGGAGAGCAGTTCTTC. Its translation is CASSGTSGSGEQFF.

The V gene is TRBV11-2, the J gene TRBJ2-5; 10 bases match TRBD2. V lost 5 bases to trimming and J lost 5 bases; unmatched junction nucleotides: 5. CDR1 and CDR2 (germline): SGHAT, FQNNGV. The CDR3 has 14 amino acids. The CDR3 sequence is CASSLAGVAETQYF. The CDR3 DNA follows: TGTGCCAGCAGCCTAGCGGGAGTGGCGGAGACCCAGTACTTC.

This clone was detected a few times. This chain connects TRBV30 to TRBJ1-1; 7 positions match TRBD1. V was clipped by 3 bases and J by 4 bases; unmatched bases: 5. The length of the CDR3 is 13 residues. In germline, CDR1 is GTSNPN, CDR2 SVGIG (reference sequence). In DNA form, the CDR3 reads TGTGCCTGGAGATCAGGGGGAGGCACTGAAGCTTTCTTT. It codes for CAWRSGGGTEAFF.

The sample holds one count of this clone. V gene TRBV19 combines with J gene TRBJ1-5; no reliable D call. The germline V gene encodes CDR1 LNHDA and CDR2 SQIVND (reference sequence). The V end was cut by 3 bases, the J end by 7 bases, with 13 bases between. CDR3 length: 14 residues. CDR3 DNA: TGTGCCAGTAGTATTGGTGGGAATTCGCAGCCCCAGCATTTT. It codes for CASSIGGNSQPQHF.

The chain is built from TRBV7-9 and TRBJ2-7, with TRBD2 identical over 11 bases. CDR1 is SEHNR, CDR2 FQNEAQ, per germline (reference sequence). The CDR3 sequence is 17 residues long. The V and J ends lost 1 base and 6 bases, in that order; junction bases with no gene match: 11. CDR3: CASSLEAASGRNSEQYF. The CDR3 DNA reads TGTGCCAGCAGCTTAGAAGCGGCTAGCGGGAGGAACAGCGAGCAGTACTTC. The entire variable domain, with the rest obtained from reference TRBV7-9 and TRBJ2-7, is as follows: DTGVSQNPRHKITKRGQNVTFRCDPISEHNRLYWYRQTLGQGPEFLTYFQNEAQLEKSRLLSDRFSAERPKGSFSTLEIQRTEQGDSAMYLCASSLEAASGRNSEQYFGPGTRLTVT.

The chain is built from TRBV30 and TRBJ1-2; D gene uncertain. Between the trimmed V and J ends, which lost 3 bases and 5 bases, there was a span of 4 bases. The CDR3 runs 10 residues. The germline V gene encodes CDR1 GTSNPN and CDR2 SVGIG (reference sequence). The CDR3 loop reads CAWRGYGYTF. CDR3 nucleotides: TGTGCCTGGAGGGGTTATGGCTACACCTTC.

In this sample, this clone turned up once. This sequence joins TRBV5-1 and TRBJ2-1; 7 bases align to TRBD2. This CDR3 region has 15 residues. With V trimmed by 4 bases and J by 3 bases, 7 bases remained unmatched. Germline V gives CDR1 SGHRS, CDR2 YFSETQ. The chain's CDR3 is CASSRDYGLYNEQFF. The CDR3 DNA reads as TGCGCCAGCAGCAGGGACTACGGCCTCTACAATGAGCAGTTCTTC. Based on the CDR3 plus reference TRBV5-1 and TRBJ2-1, the full variable domain is KAGVTQTPRYLIKTRGQQVTLSCSPISGHRSVSWYQQTPGQGLQFLFEYFSETQRNKGNFPGRFSGRQFSNSRSEMNVSTLELGDSALYLCASSRDYGLYNEQFFGPGTRLTVL.

V gene TRBV5-1 combines with J gene TRBJ2-5; 10 bases match TRBD1. V shed 3 bases and J 3 bases; nucleotides not matched to a gene: 8. The CDR3 consists of 16 residues. CDR1 and CDR2 from the germline V gene are SGHRS and YFSETQ. CDR3 sequence: CASSWGQGRRKETQYF. CDR3 in DNA: TGCGCCAGCAGCTGGGGACAGGGGAGGAGGAAAGAGACCCAGTACTTC.

The chain uses TRBV9 and TRBJ2-2, with TRBD2 matching over 8 bases. The CDR3 spans 19 residues. Germline V lookup: CDR1 SGDLS, CDR2 YYNGEE. After removal of 5 bases from V and 1 base from J, the junction contained 16 bases not matched to a gene. The CDR3 bases are TGTGCCAGCAGTGAGACCCCCAGCGGGAGTTTCGAGAACACCGGGGAGCTGTTTTTT. Its protein product is CASSETPSGSFENTGELFF.